This TCR beta chain came from a study of T cell repertoires in cytomegalovirus infection. TCRdb reprocessed the reads via MiXCR and lists one record per CDR3 protein. The sample holds tens of thousands of distinct CDR3 sequences, about 4% seen once. This clonotype was picked up many times. V dropped 5 bases and J dropped 4 bases, with 15 bases sitting between them. CDR3 size: 15 residues. This chain connects TRBV12-3 or TRBV12-4 to TRBJ1-5, with D possibly being TRBD1 (5 bases). The TCR was taken from a human donor in good health (CMV status not recorded). Some clones in this sample may be carry-over from other donors' samples. The sample consisted of PBMCs. This CDR3 reads CASSPIAGRNQPQHF. The DNA for the CDR3 is TGTGCCAGCAGTCCCATCGCAGGGCGGAATCAGCCCCAGCATTTT.